These 14 T cell receptor beta chains came from one sample sequenced in a study of shared clonotypes between healthy human individuals. CD45RO-negative, CCR7-positively selected cells formed the naive CD8 fraction, excluding terminally differentiated effector memory CD45RA+ cells. Method: immunoSEQ multiplex PCR; TCRdb's copy keeps in-frame clones and lacks some. The table records approximately 2,000,000 clones, roughly 95% of them present only once. The sequenced material came from naive CD8+ T cells from PBMCs. These TCRs come from a man between 18 and 35 years old in good health. Some clones in this sample may be carry-over from other donors' samples.

This clone appeared a few times. The J gene is TRBJ2-7, the V gene TRBV15; no reliable D call. Germline CDR1 and CDR2: LNHNV and YYDKDF (reference sequence). V lost 0 bases and J lost 5, with 8 bases in between. The CDR3 totals 13 residues. DNA of the CDR3: TGTGCCACCAGCAGAGATACTAACGACGAGCAGTACTTC. It encodes CATSRDTNDEQYF.

The CDR3 region is CASSLGTEEQYF. In DNA, the CDR3 is TGTGCCAGCAGCTTAGGGACGGAGGAGCAGTACTTC. The V gene is TRBV13, the J gene TRBJ2-7; D is unclear. Germline assignment: CDR1 PRHDT and CDR2 FYEKMQ (reference sequence). The CDR3 contains 12 residues. V was trimmed by 0 bases and J by 7 bases, leaving 7 bases between them.

The chain joins TRBV28 to TRBJ2-2; 8 bases map to TRBD1. V was pared by 6 bases and J by 4 bases, with 7 bases of the junction left unmatched. The germline CDR1 and CDR2 sequences are MDHEN and SYDVKM. There are 15 residues in the CDR3. The CDR3 reads CASRETGEFTGELFF. As DNA, the CDR3 is TGTGCCAGCAGGGAGACAGGGGAATTCACCGGGGAGCTGTTTTTT.

J is TRBJ2-3 and V is TRBV9; 12 nucleotides agree with TRBD2. The CDR3 covers 15 residues. V dropped 3 bases and J dropped 5; count of bases not matched to a gene: 4. The germline CDR1 and CDR2 sequences are SGDLS and YYNGEE. DNA for the CDR3: TGTGCCAGCAGCGGACTAGCGGGAGAAGTAGATACGCAGTATTTT. Translating it yields CASSGLAGEVDTQYF.

The V and J genes are TRBV27 and TRBJ2-1; 8 nucleotides agree with TRBD1. The CDR3 loop spans 19 amino acids. Germline V CDR1 and CDR2: MNHEY, SMNVEV (reference sequence). The junction had 15 bases not matched to a gene; V was cut back by 5 bases and J by 0 bases. The CDR3: CASSPLGLVQGGSYNEQFF. The CDR3 DNA is TGTGCCAGCAGTCCACTAGGCCTTGTACAGGGGGGCTCCTACAATGAGCAGTTCTTC.

The chain uses TRBV10-2 and TRBJ2-2; D is uncertain. This CDR3 contains 17 residues. V was pared by 2 bases and J by 4 bases, with 17 bases between. Germline assignment: CDR1 WSHSY and CDR2 SAAADI. CDR3 protein: CASSEGRSIVFTGELFF. CDR3 sequence (DNA): TGCGCCAGCAGTGAGGGCAGGTCTATCGTTTTCACCGGGGAGCTGTTTTTT.

The chain carries TRBV25-1 and TRBJ2-3, with TRBD2 identical over 7 bases. V was clipped by 1 base and J by 0 bases; unmatched bases: 7. Germline CDR1 MGHDK, CDR2 SYGVNS. CDR3 length: 17 amino acids. The CDR3 spells CASSEFLAGESTDTQYF. DNA of the CDR3: TGTGCCAGCAGTGAATTCTTGGCGGGAGAGAGCACAGATACGCAGTATTTT.

The chain uses TRBV2 and TRBJ2-7, with 7 bases that match TRBD2. The CDR3 covers 14 residues. V trimming: 1 base; J trimming: 2 bases; junction bases outside the gene matches: 2. Germline assignment: CDR1 SNHLY and CDR2 FYNNEI. CDR3 nucleotides: TGTGCCAGCAGTGAAGGGGGACTACCCTACGAGCAGTACTTC. Translated: CASSEGGLPYEQYF.

The rearrangement uses TRBV28 and TRBJ2-2, with 9 bases aligning to TRBD1. The germline V gene has CDR1 MDHEN and CDR2 SYDVKM. V was pared by 5 bases and J by 4 bases, with 5 bases of the junction left unmatched. This CDR3 is built from 15 residues. The CDR3 DNA is TGTGCCAGCAGTATCGGGACAGGGCTCACCGGGGAGCTGTTTTTT. This translates into CASSIGTGLTGELFF.

J is TRBJ2-1 and V is TRBV6-6; D may be TRBD2 (5 bases). Germline CDR1 reads MNHNY; CDR2 reads SVGAGI (reference sequence). The CDR3 is made up of 15 amino acids. Trimming left V 6 bases short and J 4 bases short, with 16 bases between. The CDR3 loop reads CASSPRLRTYNEQFF. CDR3 coding DNA: TGTGCCAGCAGCCCCCGACTACGCACATACAATGAGCAGTTCTTC.

The rearrangement links TRBV7-6 to TRBJ2-3, with TRBD2 matching 10 bases. The trim removed 7 bases at V and 1 base at J, leaving 14 bases unmatched. This CDR3 region has 18 residues. Germline V lookup: CDR1 SGHVS, CDR2 FNYEAQ. The CDR3 protein is CASTVLAGVGGGTDTQYF. The CDR3 nucleotides are TGTGCCAGCACGGTCCTAGCGGGAGTTGGCGGCGGCACAGATACGCAGTATTTT.

The chain joins TRBV30 to TRBJ2-1; 7 bases match TRBD2. CDR3 length: 16 amino acids. The trim removed 3 bases at V and 6 bases at J, leaving 14 bases unmatched. Germline CDR1 is GTSNPN and CDR2 is SVGIG (reference sequence). This chain's CDR3 is CAWSPTREGLINEQFF. In DNA, the CDR3 is TGTGCCTGGAGCCCCACGAGGGAGGGACTGATCAATGAGCAGTTCTTC.

The V call is TRBV6-5, the J call TRBJ1-1; D perhaps matches TRBD1 (5 bases). The CDR3 loop spans 16 amino acids. Trimming cost V 0 bases and J 5 bases, with 16 bases left between them. Germline assignment: CDR1 MNHEY and CDR2 SVGAGI. The CDR3 DNA reads TGTGCCAGCAGTTACTCGAGGAGTCCGGGGACGACTGAAGCTTTCTTT. Amino acids: CASSYSRSPGTTEAFF.

This clone came up once. The chain combines TRBV2 with TRBJ1-5; 8 bases are a match to TRBD1. Germline lookup yields CDR1 SNHLY and CDR2 FYNNEI. Unmatched junction bases numbered 12, after V lost 4 bases and J lost 4 bases. This CDR3 region has 17 residues. CDR3 sequence (DNA): TGTGCCAGCAGTGGTGGGGCCAGGACAGGGTGGAATCAGCCCCAGCATTTT. Protein product: CASSGGARTGWNQPQHF.